This passage covers 5 T cell receptor beta chains from one sample sequenced in a study of post-analysis software for immune sequencing data. Study results and limitations: Among several TRBV segments more frequent in patients than controls were TRBV5-6, TRBV5-1 and TRBV20-1.

Researchers reported that TCR beta cDNA libraries carried unique molecular identifiers. TCRdb used MiXCR to reprocess the PCR reads, holding one entry per CDR3 protein. The profile shows about 820,000 distinct CDR3 sequences, around 50% of them singletons. What these receptors recognize is not known. The sequenced sample was blood. These receptors were obtained from a girl aged 10-17 years with multiple sclerosis.

The chain employs TRBV18 and TRBJ1-1; TRBD1 matches 9 bases. With 8 bases clipped from V and 2 bases from J, the junction kept 3 bases outside the gene matches. Germline loops: CDR1 KGHSH, CDR2 LQKENI. CDR3 length equals 13 residues. The CDR3 DNA sequence: TGTGCCAGCACGGGACAGGGCAACACTGAAGCTTTCTTT. It codes for CASTGQGNTEAFF.

CDR3 nucleotides: TGCGCCAGCAGCCCGGACAGCCAGAACACTGAAGCTTTCTTT. Its translation: CASSPDSQNTEAFF. The V call is TRBV5-1, the J call TRBJ1-1; possible D gene TRBD1, 6 bases. CDR3 size: 14 residues. Germline V gene lookup returns CDR1 SGHRS and CDR2 YFSETQ. Trimming left V 4 bases short and J 1 base short, with 11 bases between.

This clonotype appeared a single time. The gene calls are TRBV11-1 and TRBJ2-3; D is undetermined. V was shortened by 0 bases and J by 4 bases, with 17 bases between the two germline ends. This CDR3 contains 17 residues. Germline CDR1 is SGHAT and CDR2 is FQDESV (reference sequence). CDR3 loop: CASSLAGSPRVADTQYF. Here the CDR3 DNA reads TGTGCCAGCAGCTTAGCGGGATCTCCTCGAGTCGCAGATACGCAGTATTTT.

This sequence joins TRBV27 and TRBJ2-1; 7 nucleotides match TRBD2. Gene TRBJ2-7 matches the end of the DNA better, so the J call may be wrong. The CDR3 has 15 residues. Germline V CDR1 and CDR2: MNHEY, SMNVEV (reference sequence). The CDR3 spells CASSGRRETYNEQYF. The CDR3 DNA is TGTGCCAGCAGCGGTCGGCGGGAGACCTACAATGAGCAGTACTTC.

This clonotype has just a few counts. The V gene is TRBV29-1, the J gene TRBJ2-7; D not certain. The V end was cut by 4 bases, the J end by 2 bases, with 9 bases between. This CDR3 is built from 12 residues. Germline loops: CDR1 SQVTM, CDR2 ANQGSEA. This CDR3 reads CSVAGTTYEQYF. The CDR3 DNA is TGCAGCGTTGCCGGAACCACCTACGAGCAGTACTTC.